These T cell receptor beta chains were read from a single sample in a study of blood T cells in healthy people across ages. TCRdb reprocessed the 5' RACE reads with MiXCR, giving one entry per CDR3 protein. The table shows approximately 1,000,000 distinct CDR3 sequences, with more than 30% occurring only once. Sequenced sample: blood. The receptors derive from a man between 18 and 35 years old in good health. Both conserved end residues are part of each CDR3. D genes are given only for firm matches. The size field is filled for only some rows; it gives once, few, many or a size class.

d_gene | abundance | j_gene | v_gene | CDR3nt | CDR3aa
- | many | TRBJ2-1 | TRBV9 | TGTGCCAGCAGCGTAGGATTGAGGATCGCAAATGAGCAGTTCTTC | CASSVGLRIANEQFF
- | few | TRBJ1-5 | TRBV7-9 | TGTGCCAGCAGCTTATCGGCTAGGGAGGATCAGCCCCAGCATTTT | CASSLSAREDQPQHF
TRBD1 | - | TRBJ1-1 | TRBV11-1 | TGTGCCAGCAGCCGAGACAGGGCTACCGTAGCTTTCTTT | CASSRDRATVAFF
- | few | TRBJ1-2 | TRBV4-3 | TGCGCCAGCAGCCAAGTTGCAGGAGCTAACTATGGCTACACCTTC | CASSQVAGANYGYTF
TRBD1 | - | TRBJ1-4 | TRBV11-2 | TGTGCCAGCAGCTTAGTCCCAGGGGGCAGTGGAGCAACTAATGAAAAACTGTTTTTT | CASSLVPGGSGATNEKLFF
- | - | TRBJ1-1 | TRBV6-6 | TGTGCCAGCAGTTACTTCGGCGGTGAAGCTTTCTTT | CASSYFGGEAFF
TRBD1 | once | TRBJ2-1 | TRBV6-6 | TGTGCCACATACAGGGGGCAAGGAAATGAGCAGTTCTTC | CATYRGQGNEQFF
TRBD1 | - | TRBJ2-1 | TRBV25-1 | TGTGCCAGCAGTGAATACCCAAATCGACAGGGGGACAATGAGCAGTTCTTC | CASSEYPNRQGDNEQFF
TRBD2 | few | TRBJ2-3 | TRBV14 | TGTGCCAGCAGCCCCGTCTCGAGCGGGGGATTGGGAGATACGCAGTATTTT | CASSPVSSGGLGDTQYF
TRBD1 | - | TRBJ1-2 | TRBV6-6 | TGTGCCAGCAGCGTGGACAGGCCTCATGGCTACACCTTC | CASSVDRPHGYTF
- | - | TRBJ1-5 | TRBV12-3/TRBV12-4 | TGTGCCAGCAGTTTGGGTAGTCGACGGAAAAATCAGCCCCAGCATTTT | CASSLGSRRKNQPQHF
- | - | TRBJ2-1 | TRBV27 | TGTGCCAGCAGGGCGGGGATTGAGCAGTTCTTC | CASRAGIEQFF
TRBD1 | few | TRBJ1-5 | TRBV6-6 | TGTGCCAGCAGGACAGGGCTGGCTCAGCCCCAGCATTTT | CASRTGLAQPQHF
- | - | TRBJ1-2 | TRBV27 | TGTGCCAGCAGTCTCACCCCAACTGGAATTAACTATGGCTACACCTTC | CASSLTPTGINYGYTF
- | few | TRBJ2-3 | TRBV18 | TGTGCCAGCTCACCATTACCGGCTTTGAGAACAGATACGCAGTATTTT | CASSPLPALRTDTQYF
TRBD2 | few | TRBJ2-7 | TRBV29-1 | TGCAGCGTTGATTCTAGCGGGGATTTCAATGAGCAGTACTTC | CSVDSSGDFNEQYF
- | few | TRBJ2-7 | TRBV3-1 | TGTGCCAGCAGCCAAGCCAGTGAGCAGTACTTC | CASSQASEQYF
TRBD1 | few | TRBJ2-1 | TRBV4-3 | TGCGCCAGCAGCCAAGCGGGACAGGGGGCTTATGAGCAGTTCTTC | CASSQAGQGAYEQFF
TRBD1 | few | TRBJ1-2 | TRBV7-9 | TGTGCCAGCAGCTGGACAGGGGGTTACGATGGCTACACCTTC | CASSWTGGYDGYTF
- | few | TRBJ1-2 | TRBV29-1 | TGCAGCGTTGAAGATGGGCCAGGGAACTATGGCTACACCTTC | CSVEDGPGNYGYTF
- | - | TRBJ2-1 | TRBV6-2/TRBV6-3 | TGTGCCAGCAGTCTCTCCTACAATGAGCGGTTCTTC | CASSLSYNERFF
- | - | TRBJ2-3 | TRBV12-3/TRBV12-4 | TGTGCCAGCTGCCCGGGGCCAGATACGCAGTATTTT | CASCPGPDTQYF
- | - | TRBJ2-3 | TRBV20-1 | TGCAGTGCTAGTCTAACGGGGGTGACAGATACGCAGTATTTT | CSASLTGVTDTQYF
- | - | TRBJ1-2 | TRBV29-1 | TGCAGCGCCCCGGACAGTTTCGGCTACACCTTC | CSAPDSFGYTF
- | - | TRBJ1-1 | TRBV12-3/TRBV12-4 | TGTGCCAGCAGTAGAGGACAGACCATGAACACTGAAGCTTTCTTT | CASSRGQTMNTEAFF
- | - | TRBJ2-7 | TRBV5-6 | TGTGCCAGCAGCTTTTCTATGCACAGGCTCGCCTACGAGCAGTACTTC | CASSFSMHRLAYEQYF
TRBD1 | few | TRBJ1-1 | TRBV7-8 | TGTGCCAGCAGCCCCGGGACAGCCGAGTCCACTGAAGCTTTCTTT | CASSPGTAESTEAFF
- | many | TRBJ2-3 | TRBV2 | TGTGCCAGCGATGAATTCGCTACGCAGTATTTT | CASDEFATQYF
- | few | TRBJ1-3 | TRBV4-3 | TGCGCCAGCAGCCAACTGAGCTCTGGAAACACCATATATTTT | CASSQLSSGNTIYF
- | - | TRBJ1-1 | TRBV12-3/TRBV12-4 | TGTGCCAGCAGTTTAAACCAGAACACTGAAGCTTTCTTT | CASSLNQNTEAFF
TRBD1 | - | TRBJ1-6 | TRBV3-1 | TGTGCCAGCAGCCTTGGACAGGATAATAATTCACCCCTCCACTTT | CASSLGQDNNSPLHF
- | few | TRBJ2-1 | TRBV7-2 | TGTGCCAGTGGAGGCAGGGGAGAGAATGAGCAGTTCTTC | CASGGRGENEQFF
- | - | TRBJ2-5 | TRBV5-8 | TGTGCCAACACCTGGGACGTCCAAGAGACCCAGTACTTC | CANTWDVQETQYF
- | - | TRBJ1-1 | TRBV4-2 | TGTGCCAGCAGCCAAGATAACCGACAGAACACTGAAGCTTTCTTT | CASSQDNRQNTEAFF
- | - | TRBJ1-5 | TRBV12-3/TRBV12-4 | TGTGCCAGCAGTTTAAAAGACGGCAATCAGCCCCAGCATTTT | CASSLKDGNQPQHF
- | few | TRBJ1-1 | TRBV27 | TGTGCCAGCGGACAGACAAAGAACACTGAAGCTTTCTTT | CASGQTKNTEAFF
- | few | TRBJ1-5 | TRBV3-1 | TGTGCCAGCGGGCCAGGGGCAAATCAGCCCCAGCATTTT | CASGPGANQPQHF
TRBD1 | - | TRBJ1-4 | TRBV30 | TGTGCCTGGAGTGTACGAGGGACAGTTGAAAAACTGTTTTTT | CAWSVRGTVEKLFF
- | - | TRBJ2-3 | TRBV24-1 | TGTGCCACCAGTGATTTAGACACAGATACGCAGTATTTT | CATSDLDTDTQYF
- | - | TRBJ1-2 | TRBV20-1 | TGCAGTGCCACGGCGATTAGATTATACTATGGCTACACCTTC | CSATAIRLYYGYTF
TRBD2 | - | TRBJ2-1 | TRBV20-1 | TGCAGTGCTACGGGACTAGCGGGATCACAGTCCTACAATGAGCAGTTCTTC | CSATGLAGSQSYNEQFF
- | once | TRBJ2-5 | TRBV12-3/TRBV12-4 | TGTGCCAGCAGTTCCCCCAGATTTACCTGCAGTGAGCAGTACTTC | CASSSPRFTCSEQYF
TRBD2 | few | TRBJ2-4 | TRBV20-1 | TGCAGTGCTAGAGATGTCGGACTAGCGGGGCAATTAGCCAAAAACATTCAGTACTTC | CSARDVGLAGQLAKNIQYF